This entry describes one T cell receptor (beta chain). The CDR3 spans 21 residues. The sample originates from a study of blood T cell repertoires in COVID-19. Original handling: Reference gene primer amplification yielded estimated nucleated cell counts. Sequencing used immunoSEQ multiplex PCR; TCRdb keeps in-frame clones, though not all of them. V and J calls and clone size are given by that table; D and trimming were obtained from the DNA. The sample contains about 87,000 clones, about 90% of which appear only once. The V gene is TRBV21-1, the J gene TRBJ2-1; the table's D gene call, TRBD2, was not cross checked with the DNA. TRBV21-1 is classified as a pseudogene. The material sequenced was peripheral blood. The sequence was obtained from a human donor with acute or convalescent COVID-19. The donor label of this sample is uncertain. CDR3 in amino acids: CASSSSPGTRCQKPSYNEQFF. DNA of the CDR3: TGTGCCAGCAGCAGTTCCCCTGGGACTAGATGTCAAAAACCCTCCTACAATGAGCAGTTCTTC.